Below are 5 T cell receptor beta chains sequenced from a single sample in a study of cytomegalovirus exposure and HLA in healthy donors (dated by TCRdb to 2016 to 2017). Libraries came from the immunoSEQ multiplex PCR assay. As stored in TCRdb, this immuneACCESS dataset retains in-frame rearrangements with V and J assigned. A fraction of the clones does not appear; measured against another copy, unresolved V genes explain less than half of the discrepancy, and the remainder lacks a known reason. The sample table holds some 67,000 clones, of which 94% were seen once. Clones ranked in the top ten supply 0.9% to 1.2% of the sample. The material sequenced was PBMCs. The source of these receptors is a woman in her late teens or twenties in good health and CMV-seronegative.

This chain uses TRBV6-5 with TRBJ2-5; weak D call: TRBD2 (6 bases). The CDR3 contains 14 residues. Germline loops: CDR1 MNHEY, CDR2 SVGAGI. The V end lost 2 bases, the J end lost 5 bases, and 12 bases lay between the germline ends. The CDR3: CASSYGREEETQYF. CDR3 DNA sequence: TGTGCCAGCAGTTACGGCAGGGAGGAGGAGACCCAGTACTTC.

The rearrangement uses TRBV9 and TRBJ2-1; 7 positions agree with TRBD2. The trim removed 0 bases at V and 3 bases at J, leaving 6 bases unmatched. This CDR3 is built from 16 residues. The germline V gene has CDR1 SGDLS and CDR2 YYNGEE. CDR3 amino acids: CASSVGGRALYNEQFF. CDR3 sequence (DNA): TGTGCCAGCAGCGTAGGGGGGAGGGCCCTCTACAATGAGCAGTTCTTC.

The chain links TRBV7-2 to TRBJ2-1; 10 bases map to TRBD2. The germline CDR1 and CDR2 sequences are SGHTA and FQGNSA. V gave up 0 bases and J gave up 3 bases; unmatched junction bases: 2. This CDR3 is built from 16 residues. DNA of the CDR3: TGTGCCAGCAGCTTAGCGGCTAGCGGGGGCTACAATGAGCAGTTCTTC. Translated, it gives CASSLAASGGYNEQFF. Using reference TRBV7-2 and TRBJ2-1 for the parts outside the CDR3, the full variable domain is GAGVSQSPSNKVTEKGKDVELRCDPISGHTALYWYRQSLGQGLEFLIYFQGNSAPDKSGLPSDRFSAERTGGSVSTLTIQRTQQEDSAVYLCASSLAASGGYNEQFFGPGTRLTVL.

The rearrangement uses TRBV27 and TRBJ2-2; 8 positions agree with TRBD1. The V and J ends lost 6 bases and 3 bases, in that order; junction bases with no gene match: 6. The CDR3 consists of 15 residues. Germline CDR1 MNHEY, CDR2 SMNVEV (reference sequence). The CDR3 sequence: CASSLDRAYTGELFF. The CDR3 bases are TGTGCCAGCAGCCTGGACAGGGCTTACACCGGGGAGCTGTTTTTT.

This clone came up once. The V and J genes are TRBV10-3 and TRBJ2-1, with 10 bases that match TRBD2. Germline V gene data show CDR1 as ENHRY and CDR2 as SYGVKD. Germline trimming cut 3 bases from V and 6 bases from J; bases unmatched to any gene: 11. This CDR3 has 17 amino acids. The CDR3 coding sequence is TGTGCCATCAGTGAAAGCCTAGCGGGAGTTCGGCCCAATGAGCAGTTCTTC. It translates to CAISESLAGVRPNEQFF.